This T cell receptor (beta chain) emerged from a study of T cell responses to AZD1222 COVID-19 vaccine (dated by TCRdb to about 2021). Concerning the study at large: TCR sequencing covered fewer than 250 trial participants: around 210 given two doses of AZD1222 and 26 given two doses of MenACWY control vaccine. Enrollment into the trials was organized by age into subgroups of 18-55, 56-69 and 70-plus years, and those subgroups contained roughly 160, 29 and 62 TCR-sequenced participants, respectively.

Read against the paper, the sample's time point label means: about 28 days (+/-7) after the second vaccine dose. AZD1222 recipients with second doses at about 4 weeks or about 12 weeks were pooled, because spike-specific TCR depth and breadth did not differ between schedules. Samples from vaccinated people were obtained from the UK trials COV001 and COV002, which included a single-blind randomized controlled phase 2/3 trial of AZD1222 (ChAdOx1 nCoV-19) in healthy adults. Trial participant PBMC samples were collected at day 0 and day 28 after the second dose for TCRbeta chain sequencing. Comments on this clone: The antigen it binds to is not known. No much larger clone exists at a distance of one base, and base qualities are not known.

The CDR3 regions of human TCRbeta chains were analyzed by immunosequencing. The paper's processing steps were these. Repertoire TCRs were matched against a reference library of SARS-CoV-2-specific TCRs generated with the MIRA antigen-specificity platform. Breadth was defined as the fraction of unique TCRs that were SARS-CoV-2-associated. Depth was defined as the fraction of total T cells that were SARS-CoV-2-associated. Using the MIRA data, each spike-specific TCR was assigned both to the spike region to which the TCR was reactive and to a CD4 or CD8 class. Log10-transformed breadth and depth values were compared by one-way ANOVA with Sidak's multiple comparisons tests. The table comes from immuneACCESS by way of TCRdb, which keeps in-frame sequences with V and J called. Part of the clones is missing from these tables; in studies checked, under half for an unresolved V gene and the rest for unknown reasons. That table furnishes V, J and clone size, whereas the DNA furnished D and trimming. In this sample the table shows 90,000 to 130,000 clones, over 90% of which occur a single time. Of the sample, 2.9% falls within the top ten clones.

V is pared back by 1 base and J by 10 bases, with 8 bases lying between the germline termini. The CDR3 has 12 amino acids, counting the end cysteine and phenylalanine. Here the CDR3 DNA is all that survives: 36 bases in frame from base 1. For CDR1 and CDR2, the germline V gene (reference sequence) lists LGHDT and YNNKEL. The research as a whole found: Conclusions about previously exposed vaccinees are limited, since just 5 or 6 AZD1222 recipients were seropositive for SARS-CoV-2 at baseline. Nearly half of unique spike-specific TCRs reportedly recognized epitopes outside regions mutated in the B.1.351 and B.1.1.7 variants. In the small 56-69-year group, the increase in depth fell short of significance, most likely because of low power. After two AZD1222 doses, both the breadth and the depth of spike-specific TCRs were significantly higher than at day 0 and than in MenACWY recipients. No day 14 peak-response samples were available, so repertoires were characterized only after the peak T cell response. The vaccine-associated CD4 TCRs covered the entire spike protein, and the dominant responses fell in regions 160-218 and 743-854. Most participants were white British and females outnumbered males, and the authors suggested that clonal diversity may have been underestimated.

The chain is made from TRBV3-1 (or the pseudogene TRBV3-2) and TRBJ1-5; no D segment can be confidently identified. The TCR originated in an adult who received the AZD1222 COVID-19 vaccine. Sequencing was performed on peripheral blood, taken 28 days after the second AZD1222 dose. DNA sequence: TGTGCCAGCAGCCAAGTCGAGGGACCCCAGCATTTT. Its amino acids are CASSQVEGPQHF.